The 2 T cell receptor beta chains reported below all come from one sample, sequenced in a study of T cell repertoires in cytomegalovirus infection. From the reads, TCRdb called clonotypes with MiXCR, one entry per CDR3 protein. The table has more than 250,000 distinct CDR3 sequences, 20% to 25% seen once; the top ten hold about an eighth. Antigen specificity for these receptors is unknown. Material: cultured PBMCs, obtained from culture after CMV antigen stimulation. The receptor set was obtained from a human donor in good health (CMV status not recorded). Some clones in this sample may be carry-over from other donors' samples.

This clonotype has only a few counts. V usage is TRBV7-2 and J usage is TRBJ1-1; D remains unclear. Germline V gene data show CDR1 as SGHTA and CDR2 as FQGNSA. Trimming left V 4 bases short and J 4 bases short, with 13 bases between. The CDR3 has 14 residues. CDR3 amino acids: CASSWNHGSTEAFF. The DNA for the CDR3 is TGTGCCAGCAGCTGGAACCATGGGAGCACTGAAGCTTTCTTT.

This chain uses TRBV29-1 with TRBJ2-1; 7 bases align to TRBD2. The CDR3 is 14 amino acids. Losses at the gene ends were 6 bases for V and 7 bases for J; bases not matched to a gene: 12. The germline CDR1 and CDR2 sequences are SQVTM and ANQGSEA. Here the CDR3 DNA reads TGCAGCGTAACAGAGCGGGGTCTATCAAATGAGCAGTTCTTC. Translation gives CSVTERGLSNEQFF.